This T cell receptor (beta chain) was profiled in a study of shared T cell receptors in the human thymus. TCRdb's copy holds only in-frame clones and misses some; the assay was immunoSEQ multiplex PCR. This table holds hundreds of thousands of clones, 80% to 90% found once. Germline V lookup: CDR1 MNHEY, CDR2 SMNVEV (reference sequence). This CDR3 has 14 amino acids. Trimming stripped 1 base from V and 6 bases from J, with 12 bases between. This clone was seen a single time. The sample also formed part of further work on human thymus T cells.

This sequence was found in a boy in the first two years of life with a congenital heart defect. The chain recombines TRBV27 with TRBJ1-1; the D gene is possibly TRBD1 (5 bases). The specimen sequenced was thymocytes. The CDR3 DNA follows: TGTGCCAGCAGTTTATTTGGCAGGGATCCTGAAGCTTTCTTT. Encoded protein: CASSLFGRDPEAFF.